What follows describes a single T cell receptor beta chain. The antigen remains unidentified. The CDR3 has 13 residues. The ends were cut back, 2 bases at V and 6 bases at J, with 8 bases in the middle. Germline V gene lookup returns CDR1 MNHEY and CDR2 SMNVEV (reference sequence). Next came a second PCR, run for about 7 to 12 cycles, which used a sample-barcoded 5' primer along with a J-beta primer mix. Each CDR3 protein is one row after TCRdb ran MiXCR on the 5' RACE reads. The repertoire has approximately 800,000 distinct CDR3 sequences, around 62% of them found once; the top ten carry about 30%. The entry originates in a study of blood T cells in healthy people across ages. The authors isolated at least 6.5 million PBMCs per sample. General study points: Donor CMV infection status was unknown, possibly confounding age-related changes in expanded clonotypes.

This chain joins TRBV27 and TRBJ2-1; D is unresolved. The TCR sequence derives from a man aged 30 to 39 in good health. The specimen was blood. The CDR3 spells CASSLDGGNEQFF. CDR3 sequence (DNA): TGTGCCAGCAGTTTAGATGGCGGCAATGAGCAGTTCTTC.